This T cell receptor (beta chain) was identified in a study of CD4 T cells in relation to SARS-CoV-2 and coronaviruses. TCRdb's table, derived via immunoSEQ multiplex PCR, lists solely in-frame clones and lacks some. The profile shows about 21,000 clones, approximately 68% of them singletons. J lost 4 bases, V lost 4 bases, and 12 bases had no gene match. CDR3 size: 17 residues. The V gene's germline CDR1 is SGHTS and CDR2 YDEGEE. A few counts support this clone. The antigen is unknown. Before the COVID-19 pandemic, during about 2010-2019, CD4+ T cells were taken from unexposed donors. The cells were cultured for less than twelve days before CD4+ T cells were isolated. Testing used SARS-CoV-2 S/N and four cold-coronavirus spikes on unexposed-donor CD4+ T cells, cells permitting.

Sequenced sample: CD4+ T cells from PBMCs, cultured in vitro. The source of this sequence is a human donor in good health. The rearrangement links TRBV5-8 to TRBJ2-1; 9 positions agree with TRBD2. CDR3 amino acids: CASSQHYAGGSYNEQFF. For the CDR3, the DNA is TGTGCCAGCAGCCAACATTACGCGGGAGGGTCTTACAATGAGCAGTTCTTC.